These 6 T cell receptor beta chains were all obtained from the same sample, sequenced in a study of spatial heterogeneity in lung cancer. Study-level results: Mutation tallies in tumors tracked expanded intratumoral alpha and beta TCR counts.

TCRdb analysed the 5' RACE reads with MiXCR anew, one entry per CDR3 protein. The sample carries around 7,900 distinct CDR3 sequences, around 7% recorded once. Time point denoted: sample taken at primary tumor resection. No antigens are known for them. The sample here was lung tumor tissue, taken at surgery. Every receptor here comes from a male donor with early-stage non-small cell lung cancer.

There are many counts of this clonotype. The chain employs TRBV12-3 or TRBV12-4 and TRBJ1-4, with a possible D match to TRBD1 (5 bases). The length of the CDR3 is 14 residues. The V gene lost 4 bases and the J gene lost 4 bases, with 10 bases spanning the gap. The CDR3 sequence is CASSSQGVNEKLFF. CDR3 nucleotide sequence: TGTGCCAGCAGTTCCCAGGGAGTTAATGAAAAACTGTTTTTT.

This clonotype was recorded at least ten times. The rearrangement uses TRBV7-8 and TRBJ2-1; TRBD1 matches 7 bases. This CDR3 spans 16 amino acids. CDR1 is SGHVS, CDR2 FQNEAQ, per germline. With V trimmed by 5 bases and J by 4 bases, 11 bases remained unmatched. Here the CDR3 reads CASSRMGQSNYNEQFF. CDR3 bases: TGTGCCAGCAGCCGCATGGGACAGAGTAATTACAATGAGCAGTTCTTC.

This clonotype came up many times. The rearrangement joins TRBV7-2 to TRBJ1-3; D gene unclear. V gave up 5 bases and J gave up 0 bases, with 5 bases separating them. Germline CDR1 SGHTA, CDR2 FQGNSA. The length of the CDR3 is 13 residues. Here the CDR3 reads CASSVDSGNTIYF. DNA of the CDR3: TGTGCCAGCAGCGTGGACTCTGGAAACACCATATATTTT.

This clonotype was counted ten times or more. This chain connects TRBV28 to TRBJ1-5; D unclear. V lost 2 bases to trimming and J lost 3 bases, with 11 bases between them. This CDR3 spans 15 amino acids. Germline CDR1 is MDHEN and CDR2 is SYDVKM. CDR3 in amino acids: CASSLPSSPNQPQHF. CDR3 nucleotide sequence: TGTGCCAGCAGTTTACCTTCAAGTCCCAATCAGCCCCAGCATTTT.

This clonotype ranks as medium-sized (0.01 to 0.1%). The chain links TRBV14 to TRBJ2-5, with D perhaps TRBD1 (6 bases). V was cut by 5 bases and J by 7 bases, with 14 bases left in between. CDR3 length equals 13 residues. Looked up from germline, CDR1 is SGHDN and CDR2 is FVKESK. This chain's CDR3 is CASSTDSRLTQYF. DNA of the CDR3: TGTGCCAGCAGCACGGACAGCCGGCTGACCCAGTACTTC.

In its sample, this clonotype is medium-sized. The V call is TRBV7-9, the J call TRBJ1-3; D not certain. Trimming removed 5 bases at V and 3 bases at J, with 14 bases between. The CDR3 is 15 residues long. In germline, CDR1 is SEHNR, CDR2 FQNEAQ (reference sequence). The CDR3 sequence: CASSLFDTDGNTIYF. The CDR3 coding sequence is TGTGCCAGCAGCCTTTTCGACACAGATGGAAACACCATATATTTT. The complete variable domain, with remaining parts taken from reference TRBV7-9 and TRBJ1-3, reads DTGVSQNPRHKITKRGQNVTFRCDPISEHNRLYWYRQTLGQGPEFLTYFQNEAQLEKSRLLSDRFSAERPKGSFSTLEIQRTEQGDSAMYLCASSLFDTDGNTIYFGEGSWLTVV.